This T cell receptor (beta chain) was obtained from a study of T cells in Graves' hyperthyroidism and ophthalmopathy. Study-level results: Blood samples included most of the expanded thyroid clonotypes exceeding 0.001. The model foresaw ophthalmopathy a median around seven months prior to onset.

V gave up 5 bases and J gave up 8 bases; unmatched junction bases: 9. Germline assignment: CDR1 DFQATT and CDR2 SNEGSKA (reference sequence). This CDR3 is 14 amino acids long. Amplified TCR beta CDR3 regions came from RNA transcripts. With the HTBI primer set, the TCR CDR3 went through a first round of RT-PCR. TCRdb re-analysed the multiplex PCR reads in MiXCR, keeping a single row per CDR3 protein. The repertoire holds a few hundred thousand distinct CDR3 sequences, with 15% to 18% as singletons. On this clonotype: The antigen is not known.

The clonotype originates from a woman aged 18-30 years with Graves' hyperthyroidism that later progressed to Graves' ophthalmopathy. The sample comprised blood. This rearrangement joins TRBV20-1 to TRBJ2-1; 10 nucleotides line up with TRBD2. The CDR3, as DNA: TGCAGTGCTGAGGGGACTAGCGATATCCATGAGCAGTTCTTC. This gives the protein CSAEGTSDIHEQFF.